The entry below gives a single T cell receptor beta chain sequence along with its context. Its antigen is not known. The assay was immunoSEQ multiplex PCR, and TCRdb's table has in-frame clones only and misses some. The data hold approximately 120,000 clones, with about 87% observed a single time. Germline V lookup: CDR1 LGHNA, CDR2 YNFKEQ. This CDR3 is 14 amino acids long. V lost 4 bases and J lost 4; bases outside the gene matches: 5. This record belongs to a study of T cell responses to AZD1222 COVID-19 vaccine. Notes on the study in general: Most donors were white British and more were female, and clonal diversity was possibly underestimated. Repertoires were obtained only post-peak T cell response. Nearly half of unique spike-specific TCRs reportedly avoided B.1.351 and B.1.1.7 mutated regions.

The chain carries TRBV4-2 and TRBJ2-7; 9 nucleotides agree with TRBD1. The sample here was peripheral blood, taken on day 0 of AZD1222 vaccination. The sequence was obtained from an adult in good health. This chain's CDR3 is CASSPGQGLYEQYF. The CDR3 nucleotides read TGTGCCAGCAGCCCGGGACAGGGTTTATACGAGCAGTACTTC.